The T cell receptor beta chain under discussion was sequenced for a study of cytomegalovirus exposure and HLA in healthy donors. Broader study findings: Most subjects' HLA-A and HLA-B alleles were reportedly predicted from TCR beta sequences.

The PCR contained 60 Vbeta and 13 Jbeta primers. Only in-frame clones appear in the TCRdb table, and some are missing; sequencing was by immunoSEQ multiplex PCR. Counted here are some 91,000 clones, roughly 86% occurring once; the ten biggest clones make up around a tenth. Only a few counts were recorded for this clone. Antigen unknown. The length of the CDR3 is 16 residues. Germline assignment: CDR1 WSHSY and CDR2 SAAADI. Between the trimmed V and J ends, which lost 3 bases and 0 bases, there was a span of 14 bases. Source material: PBMCs. The J gene is TRBJ1-2, the V gene TRBV10-2, with D unclear. The source is a man under 40 in good health and CMV-seropositive. DNA of the CDR3: TGCGCCAGCAGTGATTCGACTCACACTACTAACTATGGCTACACCTTC. As protein: CASSDSTHTTNYGYTF.